The clone carrying this T cell receptor (beta chain) was counted only a few times. Its antigen remains unidentified. The V end lost 2 bases, the J end lost 6 bases, and 12 bases lay between the germline ends. The CDR3 has 13 residues. Germline CDR1 and CDR2: DFQATT and SNEGSKA (reference sequence). This record comes from a study of T cell repertoires in cytomegalovirus infection. Overall study: Both CMV infection and a matching HLA type were indicated by public TCR beta signatures.

Study-level points and caveats: The cumulative frequency of public TCR beta families identified carriers of CMV plus the relevant HLA. Across the ex vivo response, the dominant clonotypes were HLA-C-restricted CMV-specific TCR beta clonotypes.

TCRdb called the reads again in MiXCR, with one record for every CDR3 protein. The sample lists about 130,000 distinct CDR3 sequences, almost 9% seen once, with around 9.1% in the top ten. Sequencing was done on a sample of PBMCs. V usage is TRBV20-1 and J usage is TRBJ2-3; D ambiguous. This sequence was found in a human donor in good health (CMV status not recorded). Some clones in this sample may be carry-over from other donors' samples. DNA for the CDR3: TGCAGTGCTAGACTAGGGTTCCAGGATACGCAGTATTTT. Its protein is CSARLGFQDTQYF.